This TCR beta chain was retrieved from a study of blood T cell repertoires in COVID-19. This clone appeared once. The V end was cut by 3 bases, the J end by 4 bases, with 13 bases between. CDR3 length: 14 residues. Germline CDR1 reads SGHDN; CDR2 reads FVKESK. The table came from immunoSEQ multiplex PCR; TCRdb's copy has only in-frame clones and leaves some out. The repertoire has 120,000 or so clones, around 87% of them found once; the top ten carry about 8%. This chain connects TRBV14 to TRBJ2-7, with D maybe TRBD1 (5 bases). The source of this sequence is a human donor in a cohort sampled during active COVID-19. The sequencing sample was made of peripheral blood. The CDR3 here is CASSHQGYMYEQYF. The CDR3 DNA reads TGTGCCAGCAGCCATCAGGGTTATATGTACGAGCAGTACTTC.